Sequencing of this T cell receptor (beta chain) was carried out in a study of T cell responses to AZD1222 COVID-19 vaccine. Regarding the study as a whole: Baseline seropositivity characterized only a handful of AZD1222 recipients. Regions left unmutated in variants are reportedly the target of nearly half of spike-specific TCRs. Two doses of AZD1222 preceded a rise in Spike-specific TCR breadth and depth. Clonal diversity was possibly underestimated; the donors were predominantly white British and more often female.

V gave up 1 base and J gave up 1 base, with 10 bases separating them. This CDR3 comprises 15 residues. CDR1 is ENHRY, CDR2 SYGVKD, per germline. With respect to this clone: Its antigen is as yet unknown.

The method was immunoSEQ multiplex PCR; TCRdb's version includes in-frame clones alone and lacks a portion of them. Of approximately 150,000 clones listed, around 90% are singletons. The TCR originated in an adult in good health. Sequenced here: peripheral blood, sampled on day 0 of AZD1222 vaccination. This chain connects TRBV10-3 to TRBJ1-1; D gene uncertain. The CDR3 region is CAISELGRKNTEAFF. As DNA, the CDR3 is TGTGCCATCAGTGAGTTGGGCAGGAAGAACACTGAAGCTTTCTTT.